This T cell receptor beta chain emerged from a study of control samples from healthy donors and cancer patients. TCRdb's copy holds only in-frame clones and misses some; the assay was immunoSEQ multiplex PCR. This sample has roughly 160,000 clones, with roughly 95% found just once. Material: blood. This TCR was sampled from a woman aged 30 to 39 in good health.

CDR3 amino acids: CASSPQGINEKLFF. The CDR3 DNA sequence: TGTGCCAGCAGTCCACAGGGGATTAATGAAAAACTGTTTTTT. The chain has TRBV2 and TRBJ1-4, with 7 bases fitting TRBD1. Germline trimming cut 5 bases from V and 4 bases from J; bases unmatched to any gene: 4. The CDR3 totals 14 residues. CDR1 SNHLY and CDR2 FYNNEI come from the germline V gene.